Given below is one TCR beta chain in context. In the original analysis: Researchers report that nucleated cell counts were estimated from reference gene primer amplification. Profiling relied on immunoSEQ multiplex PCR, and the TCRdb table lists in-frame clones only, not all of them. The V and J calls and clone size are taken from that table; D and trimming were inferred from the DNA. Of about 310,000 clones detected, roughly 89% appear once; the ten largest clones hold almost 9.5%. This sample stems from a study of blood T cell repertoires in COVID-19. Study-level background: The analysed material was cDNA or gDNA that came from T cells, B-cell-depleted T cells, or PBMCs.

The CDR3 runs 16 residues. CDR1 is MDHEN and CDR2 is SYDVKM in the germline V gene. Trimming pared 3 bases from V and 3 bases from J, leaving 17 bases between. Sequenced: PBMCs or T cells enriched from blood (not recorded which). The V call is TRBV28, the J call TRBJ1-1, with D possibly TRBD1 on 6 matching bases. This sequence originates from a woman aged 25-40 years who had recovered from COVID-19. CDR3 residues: CASSFGPDRYYTEAFF. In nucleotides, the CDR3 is TGTGCCAGCAGTTTCGGACCAGACAGGTACTACACTGAAGCTTTCTTT.